This T cell receptor beta chain appears in the sequencing data of a study of vaccination effects on CD4 cells after COVID-19. TCRdb keeps only in-frame clones here, not all; method: immunoSEQ multiplex PCR. The sample includes more than 40,000 clones, around 70% of them seen just once. CDR1 is MNHEY and CDR2 is SVGAGI in the germline V gene. This CDR3 comprises 16 residues. Trimming cost V 2 bases and J 10 bases; bases outside gene matches: 10. This clone was found once. Its antigen remains unidentified. Using viral peptide pools, the ViraFEST assay grew out antigen-specific CD4+ T cells prior to sequencing. Culturing for 9 to 10 days preceded CD4+ T cell isolation. Two doses of BNT162b2 or mRNA-1273 vaccine were administered to participants. Nobody among the vaccine recipients had prior SARS-CoV-2 infection (nucleocapsid antibodies were negative). IL-2 at roughly 9.7 IU/ml and peptides at around 9.1 ug/ml were added to cultured PBMC, two million per well. In the cultures, half the medium was exchanged for IL-2 medium on days 3 and 7.

This specimen consisted of CD4+ T cells from PBMCs cultured with HCoV-OC43 spike peptides, obtained after COVID-19 vaccination. Subset reported: HCoV-OC43 spike overlapping peptide pool stimulation. J is TRBJ2-1 and V is TRBV6-5; TRBD2 agrees at 11 bases. This TCR was recovered from a human donor who received a COVID-19 vaccine. This CDR3 reads CASSYTDLAGGYEQFF. The CDR3 region has the DNA TGTGCCAGCAGTTACACCGACTTAGCGGGGGGGTACGAGCAGTTCTTC.